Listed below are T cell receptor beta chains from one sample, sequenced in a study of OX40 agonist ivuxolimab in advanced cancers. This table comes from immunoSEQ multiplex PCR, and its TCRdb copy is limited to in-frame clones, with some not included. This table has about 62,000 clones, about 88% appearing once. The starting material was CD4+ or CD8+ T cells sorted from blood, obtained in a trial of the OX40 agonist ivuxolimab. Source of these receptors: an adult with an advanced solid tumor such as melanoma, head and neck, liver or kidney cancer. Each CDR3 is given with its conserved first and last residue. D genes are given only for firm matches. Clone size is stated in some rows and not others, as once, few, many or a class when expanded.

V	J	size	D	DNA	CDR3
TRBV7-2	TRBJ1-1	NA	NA	TGTGCCAGCAGCTTAAGGAGGGGGGGTGAAGCTTTCTTT	CASSLRRGGEAFF
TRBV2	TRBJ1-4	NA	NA	TGTGCCAGCCGTATTCGGGGGACTAATGAAAAACTGTTTTTT	CASRIRGTNEKLFF
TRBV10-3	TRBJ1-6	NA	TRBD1	TGTGCCATCAGTGAGACAGGGGGTAATTCACCCCTCCACTTT	CAISETGGNSPLHF
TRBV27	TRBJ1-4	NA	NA	TGTGCCAGCAGTTTTGGTGGAGCTAATGAAAAACTGTTTTTT	CASSFGGANEKLFF
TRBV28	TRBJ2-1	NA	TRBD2	TGTGCCAGCAGTTTGGCGGCTAGCGGGACATACAATGAGCAGTTCTTC	CASSLAASGTYNEQFF
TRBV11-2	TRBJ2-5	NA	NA	TGTGCCAGCAGCTTAGGTAGCAGCCAGTACTTC	CASSLGSSQYF
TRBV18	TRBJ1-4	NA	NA	TGTGCCAGCTCACGACTCGGAGATAATGAAAAACTGTTTTTT	CASSRLGDNEKLFF
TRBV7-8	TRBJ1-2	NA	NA	TGTGCCAGCAGCCCGTACCGGGACGGGGCACGAGGTGGCTACACCTTC	CASSPYRDGARGGYTF
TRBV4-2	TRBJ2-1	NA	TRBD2	TGTGCCAGCAGCCAGGAGAGCTGGACTAGCGGGTCCAATGAGCAGTTCTTC	CASSQESWTSGSNEQFF
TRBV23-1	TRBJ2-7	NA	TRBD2	TGCGCCAGCAGTCAATCCTCGAGCGGGACGCCCTACGAGCAGTACTTC	CASSQSSSGTPYEQYF
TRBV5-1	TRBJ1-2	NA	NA	TGCGCCAGCAGCTTCTCGGACGGGCTATATGGCTACACCTTC	CASSFSDGLYGYTF
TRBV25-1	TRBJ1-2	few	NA	TGTGCCAGCAGTGCTGGGGGTGGCTACACCTTC	CASSAGGGYTF
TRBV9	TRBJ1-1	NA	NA	TGTGCCAGCAGCGTAGCCGGGGGGCAGGCTGAAGCTTTCTTT	CASSVAGGQAEAFF
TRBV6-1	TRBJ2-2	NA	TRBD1	TGTGCCAGCAGAACTGGGACAGCGAACACCGGGGAGCTGTTTTTT	CASRTGTANTGELFF
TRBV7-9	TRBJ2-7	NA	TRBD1	TGTGCCAGCAGCCAAGACAGGGCTCGCTACGAGCAGTACTTC	CASSQDRARYEQYF
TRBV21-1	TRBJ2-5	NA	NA	TGTGCCAGCAGCACCCGAGGACAGAGACAAGAGACCCAGTACTTC	CASSTRGQRQETQYF
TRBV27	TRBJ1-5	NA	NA	TGTGCCAGCAGTTTAGAGGCCGGTCAGCCCCAGCATTTT	CASSLEAGQPQHF
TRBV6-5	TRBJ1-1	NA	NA	TGTGCCAGCCGGGGCTATTCGAACACTGAAGCTTTCTTT	CASRGYSNTEAFF
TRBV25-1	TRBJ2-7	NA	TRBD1	TGTGCCAGCGAGGACAGGTTATCCTACGAGCAGTACTTC	CASEDRLSYEQYF
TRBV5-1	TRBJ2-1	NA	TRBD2	TGCGCCAGCACCCCTGCCTCTCTAGCGGGAGGAGGAAATGAGCAGTTCTTC	CASTPASLAGGGNEQFF
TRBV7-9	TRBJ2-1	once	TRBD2	TGTGCCAGCAGCTGGACTAGAAATGAGCAGTTCTTC	CASSWTRNEQFF
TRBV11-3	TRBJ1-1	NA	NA	TGTGCCAGCAGCTTAGAAGGGACCTCTGAAGCTTTCTTT	CASSLEGTSEAFF
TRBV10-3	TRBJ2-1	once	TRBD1	TGTGCCATCAGTGACCAGACAGGGGGCTTGGGAGCGGGGCAGTTCTTC	CAISDQTGGLGAGQFF
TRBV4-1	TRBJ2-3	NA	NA	TGCGCCAGCAGCCAAGATGTGGGGCTAAGACTTGGGGCCACAGATACGCAGTATTTT	CASSQDVGLRLGATDTQYF
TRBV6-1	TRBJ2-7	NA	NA	TGTGCCAGCAGAGAACACTACGAGCAGTACTTC	CASREHYEQYF
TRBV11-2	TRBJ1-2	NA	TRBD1	TGTGCCAGCAGCACTATCCCGAGGTTGGACAGGGGCTATATGTACGGCTACACCTTC	CASSTIPRLDRGYMYGYTF
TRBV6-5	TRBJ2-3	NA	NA	TGTGCCAGCAGTTACTCCCATCGGCAAGATACGCAGTATTTT	CASSYSHRQDTQYF
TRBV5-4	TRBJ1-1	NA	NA	TGTGCCAGCAGCTTGGCTTGGGTGAACACTGAAGCTTTCTTT	CASSLAWVNTEAFF
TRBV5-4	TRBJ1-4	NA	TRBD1	TGTGCCAGCAGGTCACAGGGGGGTGAAAAACTGTTTTTT	CASRSQGGEKLFF
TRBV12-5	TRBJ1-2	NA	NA	TGTGCTAGTGGTTTGGTACCAGTATCAAACTATGGCTACACCTTC	CASGLVPVSNYGYTF
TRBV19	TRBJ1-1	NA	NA	TGTGCCAGTAGCCCCAGAGACACTGAAGCTTTCTTT	CASSPRDTEAFF
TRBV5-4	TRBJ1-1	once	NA	TGTGCCAGCAGCTTGGGAAGCGGCCCGTGGACTGAAGCTTTCTTT	CASSLGSGPWTEAFF
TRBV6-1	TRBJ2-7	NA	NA	TGTGCCAGCAGTGATGGTGGGACTGCCTCCTACGAGCAGTACTTC	CASSDGGTASYEQYF
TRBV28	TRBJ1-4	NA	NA	TGTGCCAGCAGCTATAGGGCTGGGCAGGATAATGAAAAACTGTTTTTT	CASSYRAGQDNEKLFF
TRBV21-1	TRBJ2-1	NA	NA	TGTGCCAGCAACGTCCCGGGACTTGGTAAGTTCTTC	CASNVPGLGKFF
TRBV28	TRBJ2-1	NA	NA	TGTGCCAGCAGTTTGGAGCGTAGCTCCTACAATGAGCAGTTCTTC	CASSLERSSYNEQFF
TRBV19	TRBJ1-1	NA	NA	TGTGCCAGTAGTTTGACACGTATGAACACTGAAGCTTTCTTT	CASSLTRMNTEAFF
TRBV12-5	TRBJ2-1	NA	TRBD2	TGTGCTAGTGGTTTAACTAGCGGGAGGGCCACCGAGCAGTTCTTC	CASGLTSGRATEQFF
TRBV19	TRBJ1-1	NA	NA	TGTGCCAGTAGTATAAAAGGGGTGGGGACATACGTTGACGCTTTCTTT	CASSIKGVGTYVDAFF
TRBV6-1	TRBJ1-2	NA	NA	TGTGCCAGCATTATTGAGGTCTCTAACTATGGCTACACCTTC	CASIIEVSNYGYTF
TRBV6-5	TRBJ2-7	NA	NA	TGTGCCAGCAGTTCACCCCGGACCTCGGGTTACGAGCAGTACTTC	CASSSPRTSGYEQYF
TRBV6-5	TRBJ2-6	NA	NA	TGTGCCAGCAGTTACGGGGGGACTGGGGCCAACGTCCTGACTTTC	CASSYGGTGANVLTF
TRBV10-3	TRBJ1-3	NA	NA	TGTGCCATCAGGTCTCAAGGTGACCCTGGAAACACCATATATTTT	CAIRSQGDPGNTIYF
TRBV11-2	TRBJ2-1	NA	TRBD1	TGTGCCAGCAGCCTACTGACAGGGTACAATGAGCAGTTCTTC	CASSLLTGYNEQFF
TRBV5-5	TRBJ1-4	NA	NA	TGTGCCAGCAGCTCGCGGGGAACAGGTGCAACTAATGAAAAACTGTTTTTT	CASSSRGTGATNEKLFF
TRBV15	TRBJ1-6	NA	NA	TGTGCCACCAGACTATCTAATTCACCCCTCCACTTT	CATRLSNSPLHF
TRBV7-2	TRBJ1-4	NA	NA	TGTGCCAGCAGCTTAGAGGGGATCGGAACTGAAAAACTGTTTTTT	CASSLEGIGTEKLFF
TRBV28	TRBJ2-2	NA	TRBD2	TGTGCCAGCAGTCAACGGACTAGCGGGAGGTTTGAGCTGTTTTTT	CASSQRTSGRFELFF
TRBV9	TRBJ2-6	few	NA	TGTGCCAGCAGCGTAGGAGCCTCTGGGGCCAACGTCCTGACTTTC	CASSVGASGANVLTF
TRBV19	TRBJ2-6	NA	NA	TGTGCCAGTAGTATAGTGTTCCAGTCCTCTGGGGCCAACGTCCTGACTTTC	CASSIVFQSSGANVLTF